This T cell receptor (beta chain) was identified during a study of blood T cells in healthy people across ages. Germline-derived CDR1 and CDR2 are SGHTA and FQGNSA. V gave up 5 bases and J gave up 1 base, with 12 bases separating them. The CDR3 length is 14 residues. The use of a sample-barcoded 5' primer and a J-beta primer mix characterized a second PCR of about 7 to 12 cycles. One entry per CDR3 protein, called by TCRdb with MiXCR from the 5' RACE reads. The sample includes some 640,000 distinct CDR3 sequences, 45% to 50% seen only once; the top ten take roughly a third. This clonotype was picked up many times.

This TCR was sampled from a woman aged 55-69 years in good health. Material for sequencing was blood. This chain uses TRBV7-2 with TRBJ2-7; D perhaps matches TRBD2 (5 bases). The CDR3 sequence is CASSPRTASYEQYF. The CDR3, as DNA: TGTGCCAGCAGCCCTCGGACTGCATCCTACGAGCAGTACTTC.